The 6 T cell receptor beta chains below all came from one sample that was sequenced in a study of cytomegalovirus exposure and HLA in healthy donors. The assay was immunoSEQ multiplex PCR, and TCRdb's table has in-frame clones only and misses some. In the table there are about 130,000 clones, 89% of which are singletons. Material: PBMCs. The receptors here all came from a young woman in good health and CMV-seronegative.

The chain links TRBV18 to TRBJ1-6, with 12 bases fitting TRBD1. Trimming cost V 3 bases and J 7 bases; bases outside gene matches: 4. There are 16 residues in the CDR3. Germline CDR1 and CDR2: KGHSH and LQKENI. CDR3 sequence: CASSPGQGALNSPLHF. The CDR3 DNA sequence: TGTGCCAGCTCACCGGGACAGGGGGCTTTAAATTCACCCCTCCACTTT.

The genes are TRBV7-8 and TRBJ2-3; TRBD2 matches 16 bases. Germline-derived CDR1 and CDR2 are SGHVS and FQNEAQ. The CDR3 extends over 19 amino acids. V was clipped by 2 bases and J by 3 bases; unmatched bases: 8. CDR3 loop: CASSLIGTSGGGSTDTQYF. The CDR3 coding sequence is TGTGCCAGCAGCTTAATCGGGACTAGCGGGGGGGGCTCAACAGATACGCAGTATTTT. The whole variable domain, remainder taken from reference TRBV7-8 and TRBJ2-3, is GAGVSQSPRYKVAKRGQDVALRCDPISGHVSLFWYQQALGQGPEFLTYFQNEAQLDKSGLPSDRFFAERPEGSVSTLKIQRTQQEDSAVYLCASSLIGTSGGGSTDTQYFGPGTRLTVL.

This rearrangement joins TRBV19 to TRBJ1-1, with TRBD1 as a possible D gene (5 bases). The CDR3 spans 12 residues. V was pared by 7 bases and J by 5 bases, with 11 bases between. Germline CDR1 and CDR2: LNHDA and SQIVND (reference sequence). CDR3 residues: CASTLGGTEAFF. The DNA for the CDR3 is TGTGCCAGTACCTTGGGGGGGACTGAAGCTTTCTTT.

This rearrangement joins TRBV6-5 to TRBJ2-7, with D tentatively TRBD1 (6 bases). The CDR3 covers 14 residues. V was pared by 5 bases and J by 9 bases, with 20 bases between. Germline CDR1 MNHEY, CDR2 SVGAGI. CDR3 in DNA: TGTGCCAGCAGTCACCTAGAATACGTACAGGGGCAGTACTTC. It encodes CASSHLEYVQGQYF.

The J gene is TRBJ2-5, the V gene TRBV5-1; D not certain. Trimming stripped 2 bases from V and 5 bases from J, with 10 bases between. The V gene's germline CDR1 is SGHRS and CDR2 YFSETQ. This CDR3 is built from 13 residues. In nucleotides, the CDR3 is TGCGCCAGCAGCTTTGGGCCCCCTGAGACCCAGTACTTC. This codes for CASSFGPPETQYF. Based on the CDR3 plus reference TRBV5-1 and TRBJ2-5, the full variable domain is KAGVTQTPRYLIKTRGQQVTLSCSPISGHRSVSWYQQTPGQGLQFLFEYFSETQRNKGNFPGRFSGRQFSNSRSEMNVSTLELGDSALYLCASSFGPPETQYFGPGTRLLVL.

CDR3 region: CASSPHGTGFNQPQHF. The CDR3 bases are TGTGCCAGCAGCCCCCACGGGACAGGTTTCAATCAGCCCCAGCATTTT. The chain joins TRBV7-9 to TRBJ1-5; 8 nucleotides align to TRBD1. Losses at the gene ends were 5 bases for V and 3 bases for J; bases not matched to a gene: 9. The CDR3 length is 16 residues. The germline V gene encodes CDR1 SEHNR and CDR2 FQNEAQ (reference sequence).